These 8 T cell receptor beta chains were all obtained from the same sample, sequenced in a study of control samples from healthy donors and cancer patients. Only in-frame clones appear in the TCRdb table, and some are missing; sequencing was by immunoSEQ multiplex PCR. The top ten clones hold 2% of a sample with approximately 160,000 clones, approximately 91% of them seen once. The sample taken for sequencing was blood. The receptors here all came from a woman aged 40 to 49 in good health.

This chain uses TRBV5-1 with TRBJ1-1; 7 nucleotides match TRBD1. The CDR3 totals 13 residues. Looked up from germline, CDR1 is SGHRS and CDR2 is YFSETQ. With V trimmed by 4 bases and J by 3 bases, 3 bases remained unmatched. The CDR3 sequence is CASSTGQDTEAFF. The CDR3 nucleotides are TGCGCCAGCAGCACTGGACAGGACACTGAAGCTTTCTTT.

V and J are TRBV6-6 and TRBJ1-2, with D possibly being TRBD1 (5 bases). Looked up from germline, CDR1 is MNHNY and CDR2 is SVGAGI (reference sequence). The V gene lost 4 bases and the J gene lost 8 bases, with 17 bases spanning the gap. This CDR3 is built from 14 residues. The CDR3 bases are TGTGCCAGCAGTTCTGCCGGGACCGACGCCGGCTACACCTTC. Protein product: CASSSAGTDAGYTF.

This rearrangement joins TRBV4-1 to TRBJ1-4, with 8 bases that match TRBD1. The germline gives CDR1 MGHRA, CDR2 YSYEKL. With V trimmed by 0 bases and J by 14 bases, 11 bases remained unmatched. The CDR3 has 15 amino acids. The CDR3 loop is CASSQDDRGTWKLFF. CDR3 DNA sequence: TGCGCCAGCAGCCAAGATGACAGGGGAACCTGGAAGCTGTTTTTT.

This clone appeared once. This chain uses TRBV19 with TRBJ2-5, with D perhaps being TRBD1 or TRBD2 (7 bases each). The V and J ends lost 5 bases and 5 bases respectively, with 12 bases between them. CDR3 length: 13 residues. Per germline, CDR1 LNHDA and CDR2 SQIVND (reference sequence). The CDR3 protein is CASSPRGGETQYF. The CDR3 coding sequence is TGTGCCAGTAGTCCCAGGGGGGGGGAGACCCAGTACTTC.

This chain joins TRBV27 and TRBJ2-1; 8 bases align to TRBD1. There are 18 residues in the CDR3. The V segment lost 5 bases and the J segment 3 bases; nucleotides outside the gene matches: 15. Germline V gene data show CDR1 as MNHEY and CDR2 as SMNVEV (reference sequence). In DNA form, the CDR3 reads TGTGCCAGCAGTCTCGAAGGGGTGCAGGGGGCCGGCTACAATGAGCAGTTCTTC. As protein: CASSLEGVQGAGYNEQFF.

The chain carries TRBV5-1 and TRBJ1-1; D is undetermined. The CDR3 consists of 14 residues. Germline-derived CDR1 and CDR2 are SGHRS and YFSETQ. V lost 0 bases, J lost 4 bases, and 10 bases lay in between. The CDR3 coding sequence is TGCGCCAGCAGCTTGGGGGTGACCGGCACTGAAGCTTTCTTT. The encoded protein is CASSLGVTGTEAFF.

This clone was recorded once. V and J are TRBV7-2 and TRBJ1-2; D perhaps matches TRBD1 (5 bases). The ends were cut back, 7 bases at V and 8 bases at J, with 17 bases in the middle. Germline loops: CDR1 SGHTA, CDR2 FQGNSA. The CDR3 is made up of 13 amino acids. Here the CDR3 DNA reads TGTGCCAGCACCGACCCCTGGGGGGACGGCTACACCTTC. It yields the protein CASTDPWGDGYTF.

This chain joins TRBV7-9 and TRBJ2-7, with 7 bases matching TRBD1. Germline CDR1 reads SEHNR; CDR2 reads FQNEAQ (reference sequence). CDR3 length: 15 amino acids. J lost 0 bases, V lost 1 base, and 3 bases had no gene match. The CDR3 DNA is TGTGCCAGCAGCTTAGGTGCAGGGGGCTCCTACGAGCAGTACTTC. It translates to CASSLGAGGSYEQYF.